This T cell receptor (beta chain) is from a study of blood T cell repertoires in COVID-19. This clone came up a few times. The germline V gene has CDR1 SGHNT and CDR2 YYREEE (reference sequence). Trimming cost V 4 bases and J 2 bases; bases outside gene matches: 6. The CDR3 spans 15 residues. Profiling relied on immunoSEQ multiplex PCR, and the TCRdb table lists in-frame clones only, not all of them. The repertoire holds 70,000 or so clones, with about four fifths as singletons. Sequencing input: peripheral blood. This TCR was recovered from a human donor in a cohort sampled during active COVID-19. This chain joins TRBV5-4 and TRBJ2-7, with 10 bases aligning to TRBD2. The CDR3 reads CASSLGLADTYEQYF. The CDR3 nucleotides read TGTGCCAGCAGCCTCGGACTAGCGGATACCTACGAGCAGTACTTC.